This T cell receptor beta chain was documented in a study of cytomegalovirus exposure and HLA in healthy donors. Study summary: The study's early data release held 80 million to 95 million unique TCRs from HLA-typed donors. The study, taken as a whole, reports: The authors reported that TCR beta sequences could predict HLA-A and HLA-B alleles. These predictions were accurate for most subjects in the first cohort. According to an earlier analysis, most TCR beta V segments yielded productive rearrangements about 90% or about 30% of the time.

Note on this clone: The antigen is not known.

Trimming left V 1 base short and J 10 bases short, with 20 bases between. The CDR3 consists of 16 residues. CDR1 and CDR2 (germline): SGHTA, FQGTGA. The primer mix had 60 Vbeta and 13 Jbeta primers. This table comes from immunoSEQ multiplex PCR, and its TCRdb copy is limited to in-frame clones, with some not included. The repertoire consists of a few hundred thousand clones, with 65% to 85% occurring once and the leading ten covering about 2.1%. The rearrangement links TRBV7-3 to TRBJ2-1; perhaps TRBD2 as D (7 bases). Sequencing input: PBMCs. This sequence was found in a female donor in good health and CMV-seronegative. CDR3 protein: CASSLNGGDTPGEQFF. In DNA form, the CDR3 reads TGTGCCAGCAGCTTAAATGGGGGGGACACACCGGGGGAGCAGTTCTTC. Variable domain in full (rest from reference TRBV7-3 and TRBJ2-1): GAGVSQTPSNKVTEKGKYVELRCDPISGHTALYWYRQSLGQGPEFLIYFQGTGAADDSGLPNDRFFAVRPEGSVSTLKIQRTERGDSAVYLCASSLNGGDTPGEQFFGPGTRLTVL.